This T cell receptor beta chain derives from a study of control samples from healthy donors and cancer patients. Germline lookup yields CDR1 KGHSH and CDR2 LQKENI. The CDR3 loop spans 13 amino acids. Unmatched junction bases numbered 8, after V lost 3 bases and J lost 10 bases. TCRdb's table, derived via immunoSEQ multiplex PCR, lists solely in-frame clones and lacks some. The table includes 250,000 to 300,000 clones, over 75% detected once. The chain joins TRBV18 to TRBJ1-1; 7 bases agree with TRBD1. Sequenced input: PBMCs. The clonotype comes from a woman in her sixties or seventies with lung cancer. The CDR3 sequence is CASSPRQGEGAFF. The CDR3 nucleotides read TGTGCCAGCTCACCTAGACAGGGAGAGGGAGCTTTCTTT. The complete variable domain, with remaining parts taken from reference TRBV18 and TRBJ1-1, reads NAGVMQNPRHLVRRRGQEARLRCSPMKGHSHVYWYRQLPEEGLKFMVYLQKENIIDESGMPKERFSAEFPKEGPSILRIQQVVRGDSAAYFCASSPRQGEGAFFGQGTRLTVV.